Following are 17 T cell receptor beta chains from one sample sequenced in a study of blood T cells in healthy people across ages. For the second PCR, which ran for roughly 7 to 11 cycles, a sample-barcoded 5' primer and a J-beta primer mix were used. TCRdb reanalysed the 5' RACE reads using MiXCR and keeps one entry per CDR3 protein. The sample shows around 940,000 distinct CDR3 sequences, around 54% of them seen only once. What was sequenced was blood. The receptors derive from a woman between 55 and 75 years old in good health.

This CDR3 is CASSYYTGTGERYEQYF. In DNA, the CDR3 is TGTGCCAGCAGTTACTACACCGGGACAGGGGAACGATACGAGCAGTACTTC. The V call is TRBV6-2 or TRBV6-3, the J call TRBJ2-7; 10 bases match TRBD1. Trimming removed 1 base from V and 4 bases from J; junction bases left unmatched: 10. Per germline, CDR1 MNHEY and CDR2 SVGEGT. This CDR3 comprises 17 residues.

In regard to this clonotype: A much bigger clone sits one base away, suggesting this may be a read error. The chain is built from TRBV28 and TRBJ1-2; D unresolved. CDR1 and CDR2 (germline): MDHEN, SYDVKM. The CDR3 consists of 16 residues. CDR3 nucleotide sequence: TGTGCCGGCAGTCCTATACTCAAGTATCCTAACTATGGCTACACCTTC. Protein: CAGSPILKYPNYGYTF.

This clonotype was detected only a few times. This chain joins TRBV7-8 and TRBJ2-1; D is unresolved. From germline, CDR1 is SGHVS and CDR2 FQNEAQ. The CDR3 sequence is 13 residues long. V was trimmed by 5 bases and J by 4 bases, leaving 9 bases between them. CDR3 amino acids: CASSPTPYNEQFF. The CDR3 region has the DNA TGTGCCAGCAGCCCTACCCCATACAATGAGCAGTTCTTC. Supplemented by reference TRBV7-8 and TRBJ2-1, the full variable domain reads GAGVSQSPRYKVAKRGQDVALRCDPISGHVSLFWYQQALGQGPEFLTYFQNEAQLDKSGLPSDRFFAERPEGSVSTLKIQRTQQEDSAVYLCASSPTPYNEQFFGPGTRLTVL.

The table lists this clonotype with many counts. The rearrangement links TRBV5-6 to TRBJ2-7, with a possible D match to TRBD2 (5 bases). CDR1 and CDR2 from the germline V gene are SGHDT and YYEEEE. Trimming shortened V by 1 base and J by 5 bases, and 7 bases separated the two germline ends. The CDR3 has 12 amino acids. The CDR3 reads CASSLIGDEQYF. The CDR3 DNA is TGTGCCAGCAGCTTGATCGGGGACGAGCAGTACTTC.

As DNA, the CDR3 is TGTGCCAGCACCAGGGGTGCGAGCACTGAAGCTTTCTTT. The encoded protein is CASTRGASTEAFF. J is TRBJ1-1 and V is TRBV4-2; the D gene is possibly TRBD1 (6 bases). The ends were cut back, 7 bases at V and 4 bases at J, with 13 bases in the middle. The CDR3 is made up of 13 amino acids. CDR1 LGHNA and CDR2 YNFKEQ come from the germline V gene.

This clonotype came up a few times. V usage is TRBV20-1 and J usage is TRBJ2-3; D may be TRBD1 or TRBD2 (5 bases each). This CDR3 is built from 11 residues. The V end was cut by 8 bases, the J end by 11 bases, with 17 bases between. Germline loops: CDR1 DFQATT, CDR2 SNEGSKA (reference sequence). In nucleotides, the CDR3 is TGCAGTCTAATGGGAGAGGACATGCAGTATTTT. Protein product: CSLMGEDMQYF.

This clonotype was detected only a few times. J is TRBJ2-6 and V is TRBV6-2 or TRBV6-3; D gene uncertain. CDR1 MNHEY and CDR2 SVGEGT come from the germline V gene. The CDR3 sequence is 15 residues long. Trimming took 0 bases from V and 3 from J, leaving 6 bases between them. The CDR3 DNA reads as TGTGCCAGCAGTTACTCGCTCCTTGGGGCCAACGTCCTGACTTTC. Its translation: CASSYSLLGANVLTF.

The chain combines TRBV2 with TRBJ1-4; D is possibly TRBD1 (5 bases). Trimming stripped 6 bases from V and 10 bases from J, with 15 bases between. The germline V gene encodes CDR1 SNHLY and CDR2 FYNNEI. The CDR3 has 13 residues. CDR3 coding DNA: TGTGCCAGCAGATTGGGGGGAGGAGGAAAACTGTTTTTT. As protein: CASRLGGGGKLFF.

As concerns this clonotype: At one end the junction does not follow the germline gene, possibly because of a read error. CDR3 sequence: CASSIAGSRTDTQYF. CDR3 DNA sequence: TGTGCCAGCAGTATAGCGGGATCTCGCACAGATACGCAGTATTTT. The chain couples TRBV12-3 or TRBV12-4 to TRBJ2-3; 8 positions match TRBD2. This CDR3 comprises 15 residues.

V gene TRBV20-1 combines with J gene TRBJ2-4, with D perhaps given as TRBD1 or TRBD2 (5 bases each). V lost 2 bases to trimming and J lost 12 bases, with 14 bases between them. The germline gives CDR1 DFQATT, CDR2 SNEGSKA (reference sequence). The CDR3 extends over 12 amino acids. The CDR3 DNA sequence: TGCAGTGCTAGACTAGGCCCGGGGCATCAGTACTTC. This codes for CSARLGPGHQYF.

This chain links TRBV12-3 or TRBV12-4 with TRBJ2-7; the D gene is possibly TRBD1 (5 bases). The CDR3 length is 12 residues. With 7 bases removed from V and 2 bases from J, the gap between germline ends came to 9 bases. CDR3 amino acids: CASTGNPYEQYF. CDR3 nucleotides: TGTGCCAGCACAGGGAACCCCTACGAGCAGTACTTC.

The chain uses TRBV29-1 and TRBJ2-7; TRBD1 agrees at 11 bases. CDR1 is SQVTM, CDR2 ANQGSEA, per germline. The CDR3 is made up of 16 amino acids. Trimming removed 2 bases from V and 1 base from J; junction bases left unmatched: 7. CDR3 DNA: TGCAGCGTTGAATTTGGGACAGGGGGATTTTCCTACGAGCAGTACTTC. Encoded protein: CSVEFGTGGFSYEQYF.

V usage is TRBV4-2 and J usage is TRBJ2-1; D is perhaps TRBD2 (6 bases). Germline CDR1 is LGHNA and CDR2 is YNFKEQ. This CDR3 comprises 16 residues. Trimming removed 0 bases from V and 7 bases from J, with 16 bases in between. CDR3: CASSQDLRRAGNEQFF. As DNA, the CDR3 is TGTGCCAGCAGCCAAGATCTGCGGAGGGCCGGTAATGAGCAGTTCTTC.

The V call is TRBV5-1, the J call TRBJ1-2; D uncertain. The V gene lost 2 bases and the J gene lost 4 bases, with 9 bases spanning the gap. Germline CDR1 reads SGHRS; CDR2 reads YFSETQ. CDR3 length equals 13 residues. The chain's CDR3 is CASSLTALYGYTF. CDR3 bases: TGCGCCAGCAGCTTAACAGCCCTCTATGGCTACACCTTC.

This clonotype was observed a few times. This rearrangement joins TRBV7-2 to TRBJ2-7; D unresolved. There are 13 residues in the CDR3. Trimming stripped 1 base from V and 6 bases from J, with 10 bases between. Germline CDR1 SGHTA, CDR2 FQGNSA. The CDR3 bases are TGTGCCAGCAGCTTAGTCCCTCTCGGCGAGCAGTACTTC. Encoded protein: CASSLVPLGEQYF. Complete variable domain (other parts from reference TRBV7-2 and TRBJ2-7): GAGVSQSPSNKVTEKGKDVELRCDPISGHTALYWYRQSLGQGLEFLIYFQGNSAPDKSGLPSDRFSAERTGGSVSTLTIQRTQQEDSAVYLCASSLVPLGEQYFGPGTRLTVT.

The chain links TRBV4-1 to TRBJ2-3; D may match TRBD1 or TRBD2 (5 bases each). Germline CDR1 MGHRA, CDR2 YSYEKL. The V and J ends lost 2 bases and 4 bases respectively, with 10 bases between them. There are 14 residues in the CDR3. CDR3 bases: TGCGCCAGCAGCCAAAGGCAGGGAGCAGATACGCAGTATTTT. It yields the protein CASSQRQGADTQYF.

The chain is built from TRBV20-1 and TRBJ2-7; D may be TRBD1 or TRBD2 (7 bases each). The CDR3 totals 13 residues. The germline V and J ends were trimmed by 6 bases and 3 bases, with 15 bases remaining between them. The V gene's germline CDR1 is DFQATT and CDR2 SNEGSKA (reference sequence). CDR3 in amino acids: CSAQRGQSYEQYF. The CDR3 nucleotides read TGCAGTGCCCAGCGGGGACAGAGCTACGAGCAGTACTTC.